These T cell receptor beta chains were read from a single sample in a study of T cells in Graves' hyperthyroidism and ophthalmopathy. TCRdb fed the multiplex PCR reads into MiXCR, producing one record per CDR3 protein. The sample holds 330,000 or so distinct CDR3 sequences, approximately 18% seen once. Sequenced material: blood. These receptors originate from a woman aged 40 to 50 with Graves' ophthalmopathy. Both conserved end residues are part of each CDR3. A D gene is named only where the DNA matches it firmly. Size is omitted from some rows. Given values are once, few, many or a class for expanded clones.

j_gene: TRBJ1-1
abundance: many
v_gene: TRBV28
d_gene: .
CDR3nt: TGTGCCAGCAGTTTTTTGGGGGTTGTTAGTGGTGAAGCTTTCTTT
CDR3aa: CASSFLGVVSGEAFF

j_gene: TRBJ2-7
abundance: .
v_gene: TRBV11-2
d_gene: TRBD1
CDR3nt: TGTGCCAGCAGCTTAGGGGACAGGATACTCTCCTACGAGCAGTACTTC
CDR3aa: CASSLGDRILSYEQYF

j_gene: TRBJ1-2
abundance: many
v_gene: TRBV12-3/TRBV12-4
d_gene: .
CDR3nt: TGTGCCAACAGTTCCCCAGGGGACAACTATGGCTACACCTTC
CDR3aa: CANSSPGDNYGYTF

j_gene: TRBJ2-3
abundance: many
v_gene: TRBV28
d_gene: .
CDR3nt: TGTGCCAGCAGGTTGGATTCGCACTGGGCAGATACGCAGTATTTT
CDR3aa: CASRLDSHWADTQYF

j_gene: TRBJ2-5
abundance: .
v_gene: TRBV7-2
d_gene: TRBD1
CDR3nt: TGTGCCAGCAGCACCTATGGACAGGGGGGCCAAGAGACCCAGTACTTC
CDR3aa: CASSTYGQGGQETQYF

j_gene: TRBJ2-7
abundance: many
v_gene: TRBV3-1
d_gene: TRBD2
CDR3nt: TGTGCCAGCAGCCGGGGACTAGCGGCAGTGACCGACGAGCAGTACTTC
CDR3aa: CASSRGLAAVTDEQYF

j_gene: TRBJ1-2
abundance: .
v_gene: TRBV7-2
d_gene: .
CDR3nt: TGTGCCAGCAGCTGGGGGGGTAATAACTATGGCTACACCTTC
CDR3aa: CASSWGGNNYGYTF

j_gene: TRBJ1-5
abundance: many
v_gene: TRBV19
d_gene: TRBD1
CDR3nt: TGTGCCAGTAAAGACAGGGGGATTGGAAATCAGCCCCAGCATTTT
CDR3aa: CASKDRGIGNQPQHF

j_gene: TRBJ1-1
abundance: many
v_gene: TRBV7-9
d_gene: .
CDR3nt: TGTGCCAGCACCTTAGAGGCAGGCATGAACACTGAAGCTTTCTTT
CDR3aa: CASTLEAGMNTEAFF

j_gene: TRBJ1-2
abundance: many
v_gene: TRBV20-1
d_gene: .
CDR3nt: TGCAGTGCTAGGGGCAGCTATGGCTACACCTTC
CDR3aa: CSARGSYGYTF

j_gene: TRBJ2-7
abundance: many
v_gene: TRBV11-2
d_gene: TRBD2
CDR3nt: TGTGCCAGCAGCTTAGATTGGGCTAGCGGGAGTAGCGAGCAGTACTTC
CDR3aa: CASSLDWASGSSEQYF

j_gene: TRBJ1-5
abundance: many
v_gene: TRBV28
d_gene: .
CDR3nt: TGTGCCAGCAGTCTACTACGGCAGCCCCAGCATTTT
CDR3aa: CASSLLRQPQHF

j_gene: TRBJ2-6
abundance: many
v_gene: TRBV4-2
d_gene: TRBD2
CDR3nt: TGTGCCAGCAGCCAAGAGGGCGGGGCGGGAGCTGGTCCTGGGGCCAACGTCCTGACTTTC
CDR3aa: CASSQEGGAGAGPGANVLTF

j_gene: TRBJ1-2
abundance: .
v_gene: TRBV12-3/TRBV12-4
d_gene: .
CDR3nt: TGTGCCAGCAGTAATGTTCCGCAGTATGGCTACACCTTC
CDR3aa: CASSNVPQYGYTF

j_gene: TRBJ1-2
abundance: many
v_gene: TRBV7-9
d_gene: .
CDR3nt: TGTGCCAGCAGGGGTAGTGGGAACTATGGCTACACCTTC
CDR3aa: CASRGSGNYGYTF

j_gene: TRBJ1-5
abundance: many
v_gene: TRBV19
d_gene: TRBD1
CDR3nt: TGTGCCAGTAATGGACAGGGAAGCTTGCCCCAGCATTTT
CDR3aa: CASNGQGSLPQHF